This T cell receptor (beta chain) was obtained from a study of shared clonotypes between healthy human individuals. The table came from immunoSEQ multiplex PCR; TCRdb's copy has only in-frame clones and leaves some out. Here the sample spans around 700,000 clones, 60% to 80% being singletons. Germline V gene lookup returns CDR1 KGHSH and CDR2 LQKENI. V shed 9 bases, J shed 12 bases, and the junction held 13 bases outside the gene matches. The CDR3 is 13 amino acids. The chain uses TRBV18 and TRBJ1-4, with 7 bases fitting TRBD1. This receptor was identified in a woman in her twenties or thirties in good health. Sequenced material: memory CD4+ T cells sorted from blood. Specified subset: CD45RA-negative fraction. CDR3 nucleotides: TGTGCCAGTACCACAGGGGCCCTTCAGGAACTGTTTTTT. Translated, it gives CASTTGALQELFF.